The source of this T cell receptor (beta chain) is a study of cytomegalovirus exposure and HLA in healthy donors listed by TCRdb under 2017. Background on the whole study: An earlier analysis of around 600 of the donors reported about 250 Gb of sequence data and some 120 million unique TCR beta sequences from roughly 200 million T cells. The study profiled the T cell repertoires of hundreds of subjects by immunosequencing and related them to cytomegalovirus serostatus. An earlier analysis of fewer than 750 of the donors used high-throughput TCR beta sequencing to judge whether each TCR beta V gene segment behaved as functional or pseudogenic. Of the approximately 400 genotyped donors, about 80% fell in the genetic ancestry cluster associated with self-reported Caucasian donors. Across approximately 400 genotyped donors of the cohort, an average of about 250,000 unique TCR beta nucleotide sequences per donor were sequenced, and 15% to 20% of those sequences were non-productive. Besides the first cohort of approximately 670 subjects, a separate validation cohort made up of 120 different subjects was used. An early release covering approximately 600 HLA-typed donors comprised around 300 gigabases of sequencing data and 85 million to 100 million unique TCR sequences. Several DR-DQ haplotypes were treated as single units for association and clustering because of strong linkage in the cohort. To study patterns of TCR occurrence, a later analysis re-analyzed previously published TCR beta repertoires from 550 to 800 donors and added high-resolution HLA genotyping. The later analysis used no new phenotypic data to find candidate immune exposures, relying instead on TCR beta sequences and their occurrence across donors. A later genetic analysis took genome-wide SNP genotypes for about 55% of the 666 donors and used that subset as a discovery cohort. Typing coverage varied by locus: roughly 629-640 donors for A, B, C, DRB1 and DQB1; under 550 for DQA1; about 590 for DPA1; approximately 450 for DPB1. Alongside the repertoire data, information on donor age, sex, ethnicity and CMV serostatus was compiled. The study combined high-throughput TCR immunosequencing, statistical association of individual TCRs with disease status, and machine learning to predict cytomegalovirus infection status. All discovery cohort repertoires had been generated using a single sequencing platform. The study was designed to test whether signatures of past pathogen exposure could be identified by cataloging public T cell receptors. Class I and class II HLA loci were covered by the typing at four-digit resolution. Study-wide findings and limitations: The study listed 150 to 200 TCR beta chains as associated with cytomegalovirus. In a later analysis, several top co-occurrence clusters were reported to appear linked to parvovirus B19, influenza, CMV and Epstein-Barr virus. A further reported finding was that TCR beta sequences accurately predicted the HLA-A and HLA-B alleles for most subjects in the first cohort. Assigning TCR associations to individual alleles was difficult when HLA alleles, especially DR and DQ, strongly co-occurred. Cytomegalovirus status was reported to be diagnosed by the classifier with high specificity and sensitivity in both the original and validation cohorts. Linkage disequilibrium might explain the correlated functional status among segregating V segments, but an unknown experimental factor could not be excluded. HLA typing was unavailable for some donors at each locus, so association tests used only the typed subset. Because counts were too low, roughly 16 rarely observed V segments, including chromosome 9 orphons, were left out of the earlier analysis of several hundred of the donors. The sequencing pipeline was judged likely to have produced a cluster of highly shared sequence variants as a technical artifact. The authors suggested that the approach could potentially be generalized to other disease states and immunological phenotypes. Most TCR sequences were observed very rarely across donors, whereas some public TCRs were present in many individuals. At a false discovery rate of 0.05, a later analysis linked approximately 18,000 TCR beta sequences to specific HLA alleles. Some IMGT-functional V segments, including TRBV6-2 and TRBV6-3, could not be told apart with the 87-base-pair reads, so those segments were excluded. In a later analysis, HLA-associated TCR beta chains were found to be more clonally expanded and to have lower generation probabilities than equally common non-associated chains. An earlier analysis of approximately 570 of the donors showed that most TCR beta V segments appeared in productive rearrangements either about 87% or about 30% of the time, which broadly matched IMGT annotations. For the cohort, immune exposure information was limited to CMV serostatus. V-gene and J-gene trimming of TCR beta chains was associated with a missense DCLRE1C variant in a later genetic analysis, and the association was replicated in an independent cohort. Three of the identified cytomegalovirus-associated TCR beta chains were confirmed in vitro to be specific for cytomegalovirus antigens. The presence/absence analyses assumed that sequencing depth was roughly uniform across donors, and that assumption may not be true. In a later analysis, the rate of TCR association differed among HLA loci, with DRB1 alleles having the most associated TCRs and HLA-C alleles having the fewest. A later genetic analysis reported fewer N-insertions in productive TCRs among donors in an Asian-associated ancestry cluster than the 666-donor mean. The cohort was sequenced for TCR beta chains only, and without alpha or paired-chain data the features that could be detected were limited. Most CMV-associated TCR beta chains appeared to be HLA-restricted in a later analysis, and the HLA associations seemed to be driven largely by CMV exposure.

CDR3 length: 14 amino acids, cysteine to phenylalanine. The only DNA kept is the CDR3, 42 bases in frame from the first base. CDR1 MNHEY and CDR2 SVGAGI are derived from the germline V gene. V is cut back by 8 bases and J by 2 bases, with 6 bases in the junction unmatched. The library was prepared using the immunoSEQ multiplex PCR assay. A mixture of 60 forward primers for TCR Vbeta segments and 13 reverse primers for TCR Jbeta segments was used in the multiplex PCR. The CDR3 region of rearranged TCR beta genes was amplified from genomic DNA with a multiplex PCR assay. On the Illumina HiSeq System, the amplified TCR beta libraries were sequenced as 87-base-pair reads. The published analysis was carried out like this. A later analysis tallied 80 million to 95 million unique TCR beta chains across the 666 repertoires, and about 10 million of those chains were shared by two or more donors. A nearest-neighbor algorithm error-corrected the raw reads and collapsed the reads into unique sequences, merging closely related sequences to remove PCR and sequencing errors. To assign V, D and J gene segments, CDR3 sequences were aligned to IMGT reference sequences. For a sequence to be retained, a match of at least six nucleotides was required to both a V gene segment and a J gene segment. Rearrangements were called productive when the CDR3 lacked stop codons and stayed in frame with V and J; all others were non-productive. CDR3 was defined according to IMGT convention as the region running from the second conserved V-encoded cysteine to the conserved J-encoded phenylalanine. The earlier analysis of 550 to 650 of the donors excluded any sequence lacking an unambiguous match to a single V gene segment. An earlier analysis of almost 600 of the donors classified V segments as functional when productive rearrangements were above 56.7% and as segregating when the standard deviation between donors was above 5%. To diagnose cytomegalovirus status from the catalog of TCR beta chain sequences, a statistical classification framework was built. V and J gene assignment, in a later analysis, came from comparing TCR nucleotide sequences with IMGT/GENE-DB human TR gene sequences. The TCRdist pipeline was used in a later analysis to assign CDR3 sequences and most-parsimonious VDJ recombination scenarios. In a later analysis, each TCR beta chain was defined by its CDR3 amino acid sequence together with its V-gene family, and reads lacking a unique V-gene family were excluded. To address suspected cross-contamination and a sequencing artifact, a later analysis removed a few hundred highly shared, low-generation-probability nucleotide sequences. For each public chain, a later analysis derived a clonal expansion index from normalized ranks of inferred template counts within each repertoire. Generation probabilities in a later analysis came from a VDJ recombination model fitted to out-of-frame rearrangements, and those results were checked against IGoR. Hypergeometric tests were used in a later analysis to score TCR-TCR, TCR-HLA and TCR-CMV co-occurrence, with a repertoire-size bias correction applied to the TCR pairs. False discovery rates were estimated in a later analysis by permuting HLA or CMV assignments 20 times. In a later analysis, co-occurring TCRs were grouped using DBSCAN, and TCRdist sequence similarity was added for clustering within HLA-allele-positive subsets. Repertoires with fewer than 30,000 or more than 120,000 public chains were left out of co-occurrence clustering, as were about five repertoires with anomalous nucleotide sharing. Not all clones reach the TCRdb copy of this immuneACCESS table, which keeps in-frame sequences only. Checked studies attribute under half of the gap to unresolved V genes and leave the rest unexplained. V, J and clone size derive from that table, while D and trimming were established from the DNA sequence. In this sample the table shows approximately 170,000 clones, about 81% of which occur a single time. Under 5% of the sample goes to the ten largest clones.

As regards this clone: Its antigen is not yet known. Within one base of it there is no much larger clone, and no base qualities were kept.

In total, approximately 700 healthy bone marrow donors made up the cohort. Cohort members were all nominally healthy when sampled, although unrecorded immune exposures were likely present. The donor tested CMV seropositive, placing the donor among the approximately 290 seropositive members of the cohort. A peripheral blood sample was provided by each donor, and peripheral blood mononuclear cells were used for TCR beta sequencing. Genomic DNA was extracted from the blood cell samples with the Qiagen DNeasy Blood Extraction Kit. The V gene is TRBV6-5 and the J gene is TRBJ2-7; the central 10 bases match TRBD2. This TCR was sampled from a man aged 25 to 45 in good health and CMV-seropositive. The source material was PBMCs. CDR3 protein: CASCSGGLPYEQYF. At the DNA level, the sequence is TGTGCCAGCTGTAGCGGGGGGCTCCCCTACGAGCAGTACTTC.